The 18 T cell receptor beta chains listed next were all sequenced from one sample in a study of blood T cells in healthy people across ages. PCR was performed a second time for about 7 to 12 cycles using a sample-barcoded 5' primer and a J-beta primer mix. Using its own MiXCR run on the 5' RACE reads, TCRdb lists one record per CDR3 protein. Of roughly 830,000 distinct CDR3 sequences detected, around 68% appear once; the ten largest clones hold 25% to 30%. Input material: blood. These receptors were taken from a man aged 30-40 years in good health.

The chain has TRBV7-2 and TRBJ2-7; D unresolved. The V gene's germline CDR1 is SGHTA and CDR2 FQGNSA. CDR3 length: 13 residues. Trimming pared 2 bases from V and 3 bases from J, leaving 8 bases between. Written as DNA, the CDR3 is TGTGCCAGCAGCTTAAAGGCTTTCTACGAGCAGTACTTC. Encoded protein: CASSLKAFYEQYF.

The table lists this clonotype with a few counts. The V and J genes are TRBV28 and TRBJ2-6; 7 nucleotides line up with TRBD1. The germline V gene encodes CDR1 MDHEN and CDR2 SYDVKM. Trimming took 3 bases from V and 0 from J; bases not matched to a gene: 5. The CDR3 runs to 17 residues. The CDR3, as DNA: TGTGCCAGCAGTTTGCCCGGGACAGCCTCTGGGGCCAACGTCCTGACTTTC. Its translation is CASSLPGTASGANVLTF.

The chain joins TRBV4-3 to TRBJ1-6; D is ambiguous. The CDR3 covers 16 residues. CDR1 and CDR2 (germline): LGHNA, YSLEER. The ends were cut back, 0 bases at V and 0 bases at J, with 6 bases in the middle. DNA of the CDR3: TGCGCCAGCAGCCAAGACGGGAGCTCCTATAATTCACCCCTCCACTTT. As protein: CASSQDGSSYNSPLHF.

The chain carries TRBV12-3 or TRBV12-4 and TRBJ1-2; D gene unclear. The CDR3 has 16 residues. With 7 bases removed from V and 4 bases from J, the gap between germline ends came to 22 bases. This CDR3 reads CASNGRLAGKVYGYTF. DNA for the CDR3: TGTGCCAGCAACGGGCGTTTGGCTGGGAAGGTCTATGGCTACACCTTC.

The chain is built from TRBV13 and TRBJ1-2; D may be TRBD1 (6 bases). From germline, CDR1 is PRHDT and CDR2 FYEKMQ (reference sequence). Between the trimmed V and J ends, which lost 5 bases and 4 bases, there was a span of 23 bases. CDR3 length: 17 residues. The CDR3: CASSTLRGGFPLYGYTF. Written as DNA, the CDR3 is TGTGCCAGCAGCACGCTCCGGGGGGGCTTCCCACTCTATGGCTACACCTTC.

This chain links TRBV18 with TRBJ2-5; D call uncertain. With 2 bases removed from V and 5 bases from J, the gap between germline ends came to 18 bases. The germline CDR1 and CDR2 sequences are KGHSH and LQKENI. The CDR3 has 16 residues. As DNA, the CDR3 is TGTGCCAGCTCACCAAGTGAAGTCGCCTACGGGGAGACCCAGTACTTC. This gives the protein CASSPSEVAYGETQYF.

This sequence joins TRBV24-1 and TRBJ1-2; the match to TRBD1 covers 8 bases. This CDR3 spans 14 amino acids. V was pared by 4 bases and J by 7 bases, with 7 bases of the junction left unmatched. In germline, CDR1 is KGHDR, CDR2 SFDVKD. Here the CDR3 DNA reads TGTGCCACCAGTGAACATGGACAGGGAGGTGGCTACACCTTC. As protein: CATSEHGQGGGYTF.

There are a few counts of this clonotype. The chain is built from TRBV20-1 and TRBJ2-1, with 10 bases aligning to TRBD2. The CDR3 sequence is 16 residues long. The ends lost 3 bases at V and 3 bases at J; junction bases unmatched: 8. Germline CDR1 DFQATT, CDR2 SNEGSKA (reference sequence). CDR3 in DNA: TGCAGTGCTAGCCCCAGCGGGGGGGCCATCTACAATGAGCAGTTCTTC. As protein: CSASPSGGAIYNEQFF.

V gene TRBV20-1 combines with J gene TRBJ2-1; TRBD2 agrees at 8 bases. The junction had 6 bases not matched to a gene; V was cut back by 7 bases and J by 7 bases. Germline V gene data show CDR1 as DFQATT and CDR2 as SNEGSKA (reference sequence). The CDR3 has 12 amino acids. The CDR3 region is CSGAGAGNEQFF. In DNA form, the CDR3 reads TGCAGTGGAGCGGGGGCCGGGAATGAGCAGTTCTTC.

The rearrangement uses TRBV12-3 or TRBV12-4 and TRBJ1-6, with D possibly matching TRBD1 (5 bases). Between the trimmed V and J ends, which lost 6 bases and 8 bases, there was a span of 17 bases. The CDR3 spans 15 residues. CDR3 in DNA: TGTGCCAGCAGATTCCGCAGGGTCCCCTATTCACCCCTCCACTTT. It codes for CASRFRRVPYSPLHF.

This clonotype occurred once. The V and J genes are TRBV24-1 and TRBJ2-5; TRBD1 agrees at 8 bases. Per germline, CDR1 KGHDR and CDR2 SFDVKD. The CDR3 spans 16 residues. With 4 bases clipped from V and 2 bases from J, the junction kept 8 bases outside the gene matches. The CDR3 reads CATSDSWTGNQETQYF. Here the CDR3 DNA reads TGTGCCACCAGTGACTCTTGGACAGGGAATCAAGAGACCCAGTACTTC.

V is TRBV20-1 and J is TRBJ1-5; D remains ambiguous. The V end lost 5 bases, the J end lost 6 bases, and 11 bases lay between the germline ends. The CDR3 length is 12 residues. Germline CDR1 is DFQATT and CDR2 is SNEGSKA (reference sequence). The CDR3 loop is CSALRGSQPQHF. The CDR3 DNA is TGCAGTGCTCTCCGTGGGAGTCAGCCCCAGCATTTT.

The chain carries TRBV6-2 or TRBV6-3 and TRBJ2-7, with unresolved D. Germline CDR1 reads MNHEY; CDR2 reads SVGEGT. The CDR3 consists of 13 residues. The V and J ends lost 2 bases and 3 bases respectively, with 8 bases between them. The CDR3 DNA follows: TGTGCCAGCAGTTACATCTCCTTCTACGAGCAGTACTTC. This encodes CASSYISFYEQYF.

In this sample, this clonotype turned up once. V is TRBV5-1 and J is TRBJ2-1; possibly TRBD1 for D (5 bases). This CDR3 spans 16 amino acids. Trimming removed 5 bases at V and 1 base at J, with 16 bases between. The germline V gene has CDR1 SGHRS and CDR2 YFSETQ. CDR3 in amino acids: CASSLKDIRSYNEQFF. CDR3 DNA sequence: TGCGCCAGCAGTCTCAAGGACATTCGGTCCTACAATGAGCAGTTCTTC.

Notes on this clonotype: Compared with germline, one end of the junction differs, possibly owing to a read error. The rearrangement links TRBV5-1 to TRBJ2-2; 7 bases are a match to TRBD1. The germline V gene has CDR1 SGHRS and CDR2 YFSETQ. This CDR3 spans 15 amino acids. The CDR3 loop is CASSSSGQSTGELFF. CDR3 nucleotides: TGCGCCAGTAGCTCTTCGGGACAGTCCACCGGGGAGCTGTTTTTT. The whole variable domain, filled in from reference TRBV5-1 and TRBJ2-2, reads KAGVTQTPRYLIKTRGQQVTLSCSPISGHRSVSWYQQTPGQGLQFLFEYFSETQRNKGNFPGRFSGRQFSNSRSEMNVSTLELGDSALYLCASSSSGQSTGELFFGEGSRLTVL.

This clonotype was recorded only once. The chain has TRBV7-2 and TRBJ2-7; tentatively, D is TRBD2 (5 bases). Trimming stripped 4 bases from V and 4 bases from J, with 11 bases between. CDR3 size: 13 residues. Germline lookup yields CDR1 SGHTA and CDR2 FQGNSA. The CDR3 DNA follows: TGTGCCAGCAGCTCGGACTTTTTATACGAGCAGTACTTC. Its protein product is CASSSDFLYEQYF.

The sample holds a few counts of this clonotype. The V call is TRBV7-3, the J call TRBJ2-7; 8 bases fit TRBD1. V trimming: 5 bases; J trimming: 0 bases; junction bases outside the gene matches: 3. Germline CDR1 SGHTA, CDR2 FQGTGA. This CDR3 has 14 residues. CDR3 amino acids: CASSAGGASYEQYF. The CDR3 DNA follows: TGTGCCAGCAGCGCAGGGGGCGCCTCCTACGAGCAGTACTTC.

The chain has TRBV27 and TRBJ2-1; 7 nucleotides agree with TRBD2. CDR3 size: 14 residues. Germline V CDR1 and CDR2: MNHEY, SMNVEV (reference sequence). The V gene end was trimmed by 5 bases and the J gene end by 6 bases; junction bases not matched to a gene: 7. The CDR3 bases are TGTGCCAGCAGTCGTCTCCGGGGGGTCAATGAGCAGTTCTTC. This encodes CASSRLRGVNEQFF.